This T cell receptor beta chain was obtained from a study of cytomegalovirus exposure and HLA in healthy donors. Study observations and caveats: An observed cluster of highly shared sequence variants was recorded as a likely sequencing artifact. 87-base-pair reads could not separate some V segments, including TRBV6-2 and TRBV6-3.

Notes on this clone: The antigen remains undetermined.

PCR used 60 Vbeta primers and 13 Jbeta primers. Some clones are missing from TCRdb's copy, which holds only in-frame ones; the method was immunoSEQ multiplex PCR. This table holds about 140,000 clones, 80% found once. V shed 6 bases and J 1 base; nucleotides not matched to a gene: 2. Germline CDR1 is MGHDK and CDR2 is SYGVNS. CDR3 length: 15 residues. The sample consisted of PBMCs. The chain is built from TRBV25-1 and TRBJ2-2; TRBD2 matches at 10 bases. This receptor was obtained from a male donor in good health and CMV-seronegative. The CDR3 protein is CASRSSGGNTGELFF. The CDR3 DNA reads TGTGCCAGCAGGTCTAGCGGGGGGAACACCGGGGAGCTGTTTTTT.